A single T cell receptor (beta chain) is shown here with its context. The sample is drawn from a study of shared clonotypes between healthy human individuals. Several immunoSEQ plates received, in even portions, the genomic DNA of each subset. Using 200 ng DNA, 25,000 to 35,000 T cell genomes, the sorted-subset replicate PCRs were run. Sequenced by immunoSEQ multiplex PCR; TCRdb stores in-frame clones only, minus some. The sample has over a million clones; roughly 74% are singletons. Germline CDR1 and CDR2: WNHNN and SYGVQD (reference sequence). V lost 2 bases to trimming and J lost 3 bases, with 7 bases between them. This CDR3 spans 13 amino acids.

The receptor comes from a man between 18 and 29 years old in good health. Some clones in this sample may be carry-over from other donors' samples. The V call is TRBV10-1, the J call TRBJ1-2, with no clear D. Sequencing was carried out using memory CD4+ T cells from PBMCs. Subset meaning: CD45RA-negative fraction. Written as DNA, the CDR3 is TGCGCCAGCAGTGAGAACAGCTACTATGGCTACACCTTC. Translation: CASSENSYYGYTF.